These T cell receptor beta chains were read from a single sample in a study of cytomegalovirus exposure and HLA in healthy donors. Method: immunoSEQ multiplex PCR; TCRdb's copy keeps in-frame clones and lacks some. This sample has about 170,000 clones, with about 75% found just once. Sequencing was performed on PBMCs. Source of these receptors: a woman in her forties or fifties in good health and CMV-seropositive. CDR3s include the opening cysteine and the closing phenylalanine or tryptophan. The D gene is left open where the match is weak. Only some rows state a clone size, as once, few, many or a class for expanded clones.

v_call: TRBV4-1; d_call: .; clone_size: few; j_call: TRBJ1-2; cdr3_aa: CASSLQPRQSGYTF; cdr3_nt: TGCGCCAGCAGCCTTCAACCTAGACAGTCTGGCTACACCTTC
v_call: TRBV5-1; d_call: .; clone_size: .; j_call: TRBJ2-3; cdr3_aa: CASSPGGVADTQYF; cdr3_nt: TGCGCCAGCAGCCCGGGGGGCGTGGCAGATACGCAGTATTTT
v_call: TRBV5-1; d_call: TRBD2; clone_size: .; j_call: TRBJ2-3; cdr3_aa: CASSFSGGGKTDTQYF; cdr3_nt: TGCGCCAGCAGCTTCTCTGGCGGGGGGAAGACAGATACGCAGTATTTT
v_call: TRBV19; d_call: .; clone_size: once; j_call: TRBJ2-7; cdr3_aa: CASSMWGGLTGEQYF; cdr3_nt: TGTGCCAGTAGTATGTGGGGCGGACTAACGGGCGAGCAGTACTTC
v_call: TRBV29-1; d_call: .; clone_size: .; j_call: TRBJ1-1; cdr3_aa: CSVRRGNTEAFF; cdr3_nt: TGCAGCGTTCGGAGGGGGAACACTGAAGCTTTCTTT
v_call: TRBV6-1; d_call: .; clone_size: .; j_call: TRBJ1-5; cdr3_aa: CASGRQNSNQPQRF; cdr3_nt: TGTGCCAGCGGACGACAGAATAGCAATCAGCCCCAGCGTTTT
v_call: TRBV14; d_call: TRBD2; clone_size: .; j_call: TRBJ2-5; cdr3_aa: CASSLLAGRTQETQYF; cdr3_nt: TGTGCCAGCAGCTTACTAGCGGGAAGAACCCAAGAGACCCAGTACTTC
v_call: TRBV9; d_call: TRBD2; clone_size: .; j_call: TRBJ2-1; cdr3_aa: CASSVVSGGGNNEQFF; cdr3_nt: TGTGCCAGCAGCGTAGTTAGCGGGGGGGGGAATAATGAGCAGTTCTTC
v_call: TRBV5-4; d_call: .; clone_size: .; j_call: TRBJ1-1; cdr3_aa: CASSYGLGAGGTEAFF; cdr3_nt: TGTGCCAGCAGCTACGGCTTGGGGGCGGGGGGCACTGAAGCTTTCTTT
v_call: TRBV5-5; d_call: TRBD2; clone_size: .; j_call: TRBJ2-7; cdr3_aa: CASSPPPSGGASYYEQYF; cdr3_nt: TGTGCCAGCAGCCCACCTCCTAGCGGGGGGGCGTCGTACTACGAGCAGTACTTC
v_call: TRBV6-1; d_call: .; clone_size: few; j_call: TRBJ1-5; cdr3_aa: CASSDSDSNQHF; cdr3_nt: TGTGCCAGCAGTGATTCGGACAGCAATCAGCATTTT
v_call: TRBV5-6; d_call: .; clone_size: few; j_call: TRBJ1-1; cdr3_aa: CASSLGWRDTEAFF; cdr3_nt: TGTGCCAGCAGCTTGGGATGGAGGGACACTGAAGCTTTCTTT
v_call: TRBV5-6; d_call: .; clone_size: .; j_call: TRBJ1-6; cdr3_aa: CASSSFNRRFYSPLHF; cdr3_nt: TGTGCCAGCAGCTCATTCAACAGGCGGTTTTATTCACCCCTCCACTTT
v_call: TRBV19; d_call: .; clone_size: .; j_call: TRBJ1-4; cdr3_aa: CASSIRVAGEKLFF; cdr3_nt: TGTGCCAGTAGTATCAGGGTCGCGGGGGAAAAACTGTTTTTT
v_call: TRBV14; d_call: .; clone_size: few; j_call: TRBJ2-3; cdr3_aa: CASSQEVADTQYF; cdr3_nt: TGTGCCAGCAGCCAAGAAGTAGCCGATACGCAGTATTTT
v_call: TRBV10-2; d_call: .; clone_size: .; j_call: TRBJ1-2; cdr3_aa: CASSESNLRGRGYTF; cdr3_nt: TGCGCCAGCAGTGAGTCGAATCTGCGGGGCCGGGGCTACACCTTC
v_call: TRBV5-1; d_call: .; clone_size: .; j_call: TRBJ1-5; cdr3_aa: CASSLTPTDYSNQPQHF; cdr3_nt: TGCGCCAGCAGCTTGACTCCGACGGACTATAGCAATCAGCCCCAGCATTTT
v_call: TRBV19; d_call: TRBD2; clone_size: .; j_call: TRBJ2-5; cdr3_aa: CASSYGASGGWETQYF; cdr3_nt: TGTGCCAGTAGTTATGGGGCCAGCGGGGGGTGGGAGACCCAGTACTTC
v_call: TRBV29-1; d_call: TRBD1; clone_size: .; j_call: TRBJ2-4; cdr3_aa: CSVGDRLAKNIQYF; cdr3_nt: TGCAGCGTTGGGGACAGATTAGCCAAAAACATTCAGTACTTC
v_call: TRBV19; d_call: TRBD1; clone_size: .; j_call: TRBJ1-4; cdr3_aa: CASSPGTVLTGKLFF; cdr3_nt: TGTGCCAGTAGTCCAGGGACAGTTTTGACCGGAAAACTGTTTTTT
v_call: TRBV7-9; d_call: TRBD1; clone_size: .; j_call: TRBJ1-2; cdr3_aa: CASSFGTGDRGLWTF; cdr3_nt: TGTGCCAGCAGCTTCGGGACAGGGGATAGAGGGTTATGGACCTTC
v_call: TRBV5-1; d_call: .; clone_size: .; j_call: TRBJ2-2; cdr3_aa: CASSGRQAGTGELFF; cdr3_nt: TGCGCCAGCAGCGGACGACAGGCGGGCACCGGGGAGCTGTTTTTT
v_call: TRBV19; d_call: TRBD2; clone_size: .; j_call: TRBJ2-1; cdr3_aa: CASSLGLAAYNEQFF; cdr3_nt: TGTGCCAGTAGTCTCGGACTAGCGGCGTACAATGAGCAGTTCTTC
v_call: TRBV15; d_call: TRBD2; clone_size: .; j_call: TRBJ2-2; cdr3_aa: CATRTAGGVYTGELFF; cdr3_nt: TGTGCCACCAGGACTGCCGGGGGGGTTTACACCGGGGAGCTGTTTTTT
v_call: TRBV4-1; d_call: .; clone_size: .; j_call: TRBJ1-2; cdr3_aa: CASSQDRGRFGYTF; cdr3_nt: TGCGCCAGCAGCCAAGATCGGGGGAGGTTTGGCTACACCTTC
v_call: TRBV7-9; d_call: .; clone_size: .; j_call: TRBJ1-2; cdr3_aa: CASSFTGSNGYTF; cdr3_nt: TGTGCCAGCAGCTTCACAGGGTCTAACGGCTACACCTTC
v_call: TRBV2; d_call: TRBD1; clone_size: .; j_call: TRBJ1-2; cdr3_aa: CASRGTGIYGYTF; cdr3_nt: TGTGCCAGCAGAGGGACAGGGATCTATGGCTACACCTTC
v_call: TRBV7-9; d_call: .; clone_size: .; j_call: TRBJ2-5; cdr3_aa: CASSLYGEETQYF; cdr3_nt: TGTGCCAGCAGCTTATACGGGGAAGAGACCCAGTACTTC
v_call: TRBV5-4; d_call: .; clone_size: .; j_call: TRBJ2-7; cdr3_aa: CASSLGRRGTIYEQYF; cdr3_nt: TGTGCCAGCAGCTTGGGTAGGCGGGGCACCATTTACGAGCAGTACTTC
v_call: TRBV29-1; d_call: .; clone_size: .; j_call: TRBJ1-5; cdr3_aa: CSVTEQGFNQPQHF; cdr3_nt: TGCAGCGTTACCGAGCAGGGCTTCAATCAGCCCCAGCATTTT
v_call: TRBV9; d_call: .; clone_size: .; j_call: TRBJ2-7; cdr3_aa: CASSVGQNYEQYF; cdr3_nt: TGTGCCAGCAGCGTAGGACAGAATTACGAGCAGTACTTC
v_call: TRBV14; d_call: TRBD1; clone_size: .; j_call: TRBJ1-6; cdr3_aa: CASAQGAGSPLHF; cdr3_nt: TGTGCCAGCGCACAGGGGGCAGGTTCACCCCTCCACTTT
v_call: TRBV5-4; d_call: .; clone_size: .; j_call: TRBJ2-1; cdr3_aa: CASSLAAGRGNEQFF; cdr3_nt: TGTGCCAGCAGCTTGGCTGCGGGGAGAGGGAATGAGCAGTTCTTC
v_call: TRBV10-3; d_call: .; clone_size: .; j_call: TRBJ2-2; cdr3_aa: CAISESSTVGNTGELFF; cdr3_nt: TGTGCCATCAGTGAGTCGAGTACAGTCGGCAACACCGGGGAGCTGTTTTTT
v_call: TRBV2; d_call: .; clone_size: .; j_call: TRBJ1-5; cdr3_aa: CASSAVRYGGNQPQHF; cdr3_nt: TGTGCCAGCAGTGCCGTTCGGTACGGGGGCAATCAGCCCCAGCATTTT
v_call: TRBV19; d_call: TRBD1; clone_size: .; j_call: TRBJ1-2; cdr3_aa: CASAAGTAANYGYTF; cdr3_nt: TGTGCCAGTGCCGCCGGGACAGCAGCTAACTATGGCTACACCTTC
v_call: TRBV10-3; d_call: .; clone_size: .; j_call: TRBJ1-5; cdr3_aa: CAISTEGVGNQPQHF; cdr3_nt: TGTGCCATCAGTACCGAGGGGGTAGGCAATCAGCCCCAGCATTTT
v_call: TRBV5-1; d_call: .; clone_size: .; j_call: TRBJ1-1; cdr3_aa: CASSLDSSGNTEAFF; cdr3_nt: TGCGCCAGCAGCTTGGATTCCTCAGGGAACACTGAAGCTTTCTTT
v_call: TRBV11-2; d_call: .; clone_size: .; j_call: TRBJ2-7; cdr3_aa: CASSSSFRLGEQYF; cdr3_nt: TGTGCCAGCAGCTCTTCCTTTCGACTTGGCGAGCAGTACTTC
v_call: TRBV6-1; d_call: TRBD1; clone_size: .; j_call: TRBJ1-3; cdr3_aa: CATSARGEPGNTIYF; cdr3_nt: TGTGCCACCTCCGCCAGGGGGGAACCTGGAAACACCATATATTTT
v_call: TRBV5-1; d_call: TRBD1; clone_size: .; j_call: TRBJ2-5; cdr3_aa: CASSSPPGQGKETQYF; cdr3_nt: TGCGCCAGCAGCTCCCCGCCGGGACAGGGCAAGGAGACCCAGTACTTC
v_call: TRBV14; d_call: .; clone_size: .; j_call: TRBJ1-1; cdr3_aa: CASSQMRGGTEAFF; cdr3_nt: TGTGCCAGCAGCCAGATGCGGGGGGGCACTGAAGCTTTCTTT
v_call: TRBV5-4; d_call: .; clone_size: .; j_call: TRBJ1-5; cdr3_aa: CASSSEGQPQHF; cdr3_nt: TGTGCCAGCAGCTCAGAGGGCCAGCCCCAGCATTTT
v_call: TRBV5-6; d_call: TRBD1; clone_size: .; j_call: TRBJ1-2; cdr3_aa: CASSSDRGVHGYTF; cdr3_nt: TGTGCCAGCAGCTCAGACAGGGGGGTACATGGCTACACCTTC
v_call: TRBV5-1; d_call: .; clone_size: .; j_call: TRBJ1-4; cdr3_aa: CASSREGTEKLFF; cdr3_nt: TGCGCCAGCTCCCGAGAGGGTACTGAAAAACTGTTTTTT
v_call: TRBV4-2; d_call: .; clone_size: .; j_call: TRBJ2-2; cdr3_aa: CASSRSGQNTGELFF; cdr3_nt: TGTGCCAGCAGCCGTTCGGGACAGAACACCGGGGAGCTGTTTTTT
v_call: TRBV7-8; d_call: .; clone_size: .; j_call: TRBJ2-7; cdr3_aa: CASSLDSASYEQYF; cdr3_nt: TGTGCCAGCAGCTTAGACAGTGCCTCCTACGAGCAGTACTTC
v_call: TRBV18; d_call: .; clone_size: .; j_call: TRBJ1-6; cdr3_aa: CASSPYSGGYDSPLHF; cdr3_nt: TGTGCCAGCTCACCATATTCGGGGGGATATGATTCACCCCTCCACTTT
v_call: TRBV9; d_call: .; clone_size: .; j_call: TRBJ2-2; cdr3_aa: CASSSGGQSNTGELFF; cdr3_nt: TGTGCCAGCAGCTCCGGGGGGCAGTCGAACACCGGGGAGCTGTTTTTT
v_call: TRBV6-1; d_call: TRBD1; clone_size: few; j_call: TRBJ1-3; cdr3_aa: CASSEGQGGGNTIYF; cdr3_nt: TGTGCCAGCAGTGAGGGACAGGGGGGGGGAAACACCATATATTTT
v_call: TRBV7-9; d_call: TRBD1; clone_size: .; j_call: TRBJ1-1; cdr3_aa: CASSYQGGLGTEAFF; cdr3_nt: TGTGCCAGCAGCTATCAGGGGGGTTTGGGGACTGAAGCTTTCTTT
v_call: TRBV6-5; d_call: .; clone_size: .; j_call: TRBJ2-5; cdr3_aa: CASSYGAGPALTQYF; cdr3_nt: TGTGCCAGCAGTTACGGTGCAGGCCCCGCTTTGACCCAGTACTTC
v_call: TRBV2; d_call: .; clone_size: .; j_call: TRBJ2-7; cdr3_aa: CASRKGVGYEQYF; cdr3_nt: TGTGCCAGCAGGAAGGGGGTCGGGTACGAGCAGTACTTC
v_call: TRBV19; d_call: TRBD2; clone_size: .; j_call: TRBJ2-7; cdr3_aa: CASSPGLAGTYEQYF; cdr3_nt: TGTGCCAGTAGCCCGGGACTAGCGGGAACCTACGAGCAGTACTTC
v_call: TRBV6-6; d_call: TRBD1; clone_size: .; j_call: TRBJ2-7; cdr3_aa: CASSYAGGSYEQYF; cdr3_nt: TGTGCCAGCAGTTACGCAGGGGGCAGCTACGAGCAGTACTTC